This T cell receptor beta chain was captured in a study of T cell repertoires in cytomegalovirus infection (dated 2019 in TCRdb). Some background on the complete study: Donor HLA type was relevant to the analysis, as public TCR beta signatures indicated carriage of CMV infection together with the matching HLA type. General study outcomes and caveats: The ex vivo response was dominated by HLA-C-restricted CMV-specific TCR beta clonotypes, and the single most frequent clonotype in two of eight donors was supplied by these HLA-C-restricted clonotypes. In both this cohort and an independent cohort of 352 donors, the cumulative frequency of public TCR beta family members distinguished carriers of CMV infection plus the relevant HLA type.

Concerning this clonotype itself: It has no known antigen specificity. Qualities for individual bases were not recorded, and no much larger clone is one base off.

The listed sequencing device is Illumina HiSeq 1500. Using fastp at Q25 and MiXCR, TCRdb reprocessed the public reads and kept productive beta chains. A single entry per CDR3 protein holds the most common genes and DNA from its merged rows. For this sample the table gives about 260,000 distinct CDR3 sequences, of which about an eighth were detected only once. 8.8% of the sample rests with the top ten. The sample was PBMCs. The receptor's source is a human donor in good health (CMV status not recorded). Some clones in this sample may be carry-over from other donors' samples.

The DNA sequence is TGTGCTAGTGGTTCCCCCAAAGAGACCCAGTACTTC. Its protein is CASGSPKETQYF. The chain employs TRBV12-5 and TRBJ2-5; the D segment cannot be called with confidence. From a lookup of the germline V gene, CDR1 and CDR2 are LGHNT and FRNRAP. The CDR3 holds 12 amino acids from the cysteine to the phenylalanine. The only DNA kept is the CDR3, 36 bases in frame from the first base. Trimming takes 4 bases from V and 3 bases from J, and the germline ends sit 6 bases apart.